This TCR beta chain was recovered during a study of T-cell reconstitution after alpha-beta-depleted transplantation in children (dated by TCRdb to 2015 to 2016). About the study as a whole: T-cell immune reconstitution after TCRalphabeta/CD19-depleted allogeneic hematopoietic cell transplantation in children was quantitatively tracked in the study by means of TCR repertoire profiling.

Receptor libraries were prepared by PCR. Sequencing took place on an Illumina HiSeq 2500. TCR libraries were prepared with molecular barcoding, using unique molecular identifiers to normalize TCRbeta repertoire quantification. The raw public reads went through TCRdb reprocessing: fastp at Q25, MiXCR clone calling, in-frame beta chains kept. Here each entry gathers all rows of one CDR3 protein and keeps the most common genes and DNA. In all, the sample holds hundreds of thousands of distinct CDR3 sequences, and roughly 7.7% of those were seen once. The top ten hold 5% to 8% of the sample. This clonotype was counted at least ten times. Its recognized antigen is unknown. Within one base of it there is no much larger clone, and no base qualities were kept. General conclusions and limits of the study: About two months after transplant, the apparently early recovery of alphabetaT-cell counts reportedly depended on just several hundred clones that had expanded rapidly and came from non-depleted graft cells. Over subsequent months, a decline in hyperexpanded clone frequencies was noted, and after one year, T-cell counts and TCRbeta diversity were mostly ascribed to newly produced T cells. In some patients, high TCRbeta diversity at day 60 was attributed to recipient T cells and intrathymic progenitors that had survived conditioning.

The CDR3 holds 14 amino acids from the cysteine to the phenylalanine. CDR3 DNA only is kept here, 42 bases in frame from base 1. Looking up the germline V gene yields CDR1 KGHSH and CDR2 LQKENI. V is clipped by 3 bases and J by 0 bases, and the sequence between their germline boundaries is 9 bases long. In the paper's terms, the treatment or condition label means: allogeneic hematopoietic cell transplantation with graft depleted of TCRalphabeta T cells and CD19 B cells. The children who served as transplant recipients had been given grafts of TCRalphabeta/CD19-depleted allogeneic hematopoietic cells.

The sequence was collected from a male patient between 5 and 17 years old who had a stem cell transplant for acute lymphoblastic leukemia, so the T cells may come from the graft donor. Sequencing used PBMCs, mostly from graft donor cells, obtained 180 days after TCRalphabeta/CD19-depleted stem cell transplant. Here the chain combines TRBV18 and TRBJ2-7, with a weak D call of TRBD2 (6 bases match). This receptor has the CDR3 CASSPEGSSYEQYF. In nucleotide form, the sequence is TGTGCCAGCTCACCGGAGGGGAGCTCCTACGAGCAGTACTTC.